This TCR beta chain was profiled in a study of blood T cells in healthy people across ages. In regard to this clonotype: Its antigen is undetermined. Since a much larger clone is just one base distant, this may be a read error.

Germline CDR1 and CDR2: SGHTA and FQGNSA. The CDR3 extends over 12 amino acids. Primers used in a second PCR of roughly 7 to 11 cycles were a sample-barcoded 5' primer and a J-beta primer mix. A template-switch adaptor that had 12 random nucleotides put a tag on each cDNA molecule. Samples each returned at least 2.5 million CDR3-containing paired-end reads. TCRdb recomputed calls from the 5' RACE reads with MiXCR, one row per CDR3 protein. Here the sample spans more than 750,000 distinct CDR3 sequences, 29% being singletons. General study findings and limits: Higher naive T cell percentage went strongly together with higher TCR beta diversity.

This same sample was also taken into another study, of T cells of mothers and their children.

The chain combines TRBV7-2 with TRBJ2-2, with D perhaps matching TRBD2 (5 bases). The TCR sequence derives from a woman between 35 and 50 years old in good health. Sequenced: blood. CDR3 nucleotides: TGTGCCAGCAGCCCAATGTCCGGGGAGCGGTTTTTT. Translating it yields CASSPMSGERFF. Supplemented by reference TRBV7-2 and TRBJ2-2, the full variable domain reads GAGVSQSPSNKVTEKGKDVELRCDPISGHTALYWYRQSLGQGLEFLIYFQGNSAPDKSGLPSDRFSAERTGGSVSTLTIQRTQQEDSAVYLCASSPMSGERFFGEGSRLTVL.